This entry is about one T cell receptor (beta chain). As yet, its antigen is unknown. Treatment given: approximately 10-day PBMC culture with coronavirus spike peptide pools or control peptides (ViraFEST assay). Once peptide pools had expanded antigen-specific T cells, ViraFEST sequenced TCRs. Fresh medium (containing IL-2) replaced half the medium on days 3 and 7. The data belong to a study of vaccination and CD4 T cells after COVID-19. Study-level background: Either a CEFX pool, an HIV-1 Nef pool, or no peptide was added to control cultures.

The Oncomine TCR Beta short-read assay was applied to DNA of cultured CD4+ T cells. After culture, CD4+ T cells served as the source for genomic DNA extraction. TCRdb re-called the PCR reads through MiXCR, storing one row per CDR3 protein. The sample holds more than 9,500 distinct CDR3 sequences, roughly 48% seen once. Germline V lookup: CDR1 DFQATT, CDR2 SNEGSKA (reference sequence). This CDR3 is built from 12 residues. V was pared by 5 bases and J by 4 bases, with 12 bases between. The sequenced sample was CD4+ T cells from blood, cultured in vitro. The chain uses TRBV20-1 and TRBJ2-7; D is perhaps TRBD2 (5 bases). The sequence was collected from a human donor who had recovered from COVID-19. In DNA, the CDR3 is TGCAGTGCTCTCATCCGGGGATACGAGCAGTACTTC. Translating gives CSALIRGYEQYF.